Listed below are T cell receptor beta chains from one sample, sequenced in a study of cytomegalovirus exposure and HLA in healthy donors. The data were produced by immunoSEQ multiplex PCR, yet TCRdb's version contains in-frame clones alone and is incomplete. The table includes more than 250,000 clones, roughly nine tenths detected once. What was sequenced was PBMCs. The receptors shown here come from a woman in her thirties in good health and CMV-seropositive. The CDR3 runs from the conserved cysteine through the conserved F or W. D genes are given only for firm matches. Rows may omit the clone size; those that give it use once, few, many or a size class.

v_gene	d_gene	j_gene	abundance	CDR3aa	CDR3nt
TRBV28	.	TRBJ1-4	once	CASNGAEKLFF	TGTGCCAGCAACGGGGCGGAAAAACTGTTTTTT
TRBV28	.	TRBJ1-1	.	CASADSMNTEAFF	TGTGCCAGCGCGGACAGTATGAACACTGAAGCTTTCTTT
TRBV4-2	.	TRBJ1-5	.	CASSQSAPGDQPQHF	TGTGCCAGCAGCCAATCCGCACCGGGGGATCAGCCCCAGCATTTT
TRBV4-1	.	TRBJ1-4	.	CASSQVEVGTTDGGLFF	TGCGCCAGCAGCCAAGTGGAAGTGGGCACAACTGACGGGGGACTGTTTTTT
TRBV30	TRBD1	TRBJ1-1	.	CAWGDGTGEAFF	TGTGCCTGGGGAGACGGGACAGGGGAAGCTTTCTTT
TRBV13	TRBD2	TRBJ2-1	.	CASSQIPGLAGYNEQFF	TGTGCCAGCAGCCAAATTCCCGGACTAGCGGGGTACAATGAGCAGTTCTTC
TRBV27	TRBD2	TRBJ2-3	.	CASSLMAGGPADTQYF	TGTGCCAGCAGTCTCATGGCGGGAGGGCCGGCAGATACGCAGTATTTT
TRBV11-2	.	TRBJ2-3	.	CASSLDMDSSTDTQYF	TGTGCCAGCAGCTTAGATATGGACAGTAGCACAGATACGCAGTATTTT
TRBV5-1	TRBD2	TRBJ2-5	.	CASSLVVAGQETQYF	TGCGCCAGCAGCTTGGTGGTAGCGGGCCAAGAGACCCAGTACTTC
TRBV4-3	.	TRBJ1-2	.	CASSQAPGSYYGYTF	TGCGCCAGCAGCCAAGCCCCCGGGTCCTACTATGGCTACACCTTC
TRBV14	.	TRBJ2-3	.	CASSQDPPDTQYF	TGTGCCAGCAGCCAAGATCCCCCAGATACGCAGTATTTT
TRBV5-1	TRBD1	TRBJ1-6	.	CASSVRQGTNSPLHF	TGCGCCAGCAGCGTAAGACAGGGGACGAATTCACCCCTCCACTTT
TRBV9	.	TRBJ2-1	.	CASSAPTSLYEQFF	TGTGCCAGCAGCGCCCCAACTAGTCTCTATGAGCAGTTCTTC
TRBV30	.	TRBJ2-6	.	CAWREGGSGANVLTF	TGTGCCTGGAGGGAGGGGGGCTCTGGGGCCAACGTCCTGACTTTC
TRBV5-4	.	TRBJ2-1	once	CASSLVYNEQFF	TGTGCCAGCAGCTTGGTCTACAATGAGCAGTTCTTC
TRBV28	TRBD2	TRBJ2-3	.	CASSLSTSGGSSTDTQYF	TGTGCCAGCAGTTTATCAACTAGCGGGGGGTCTAGCACAGATACGCAGTATTTT
TRBV6-5	.	TRBJ2-1	.	CASSAYNEQFF	TGTGCCAGCAGTGCTTACAATGAGCAGTTCTTC
TRBV7-3	TRBD2	TRBJ2-3	.	CASSPGLAGAEVGESSTDTQYF	TGTGCCAGCAGCCCTGGACTAGCGGGAGCGGAGGTAGGGGAGTCTAGCACAGATACGCAGTATTTT
TRBV6-1	.	TRBJ2-1	once	CASSERQGYNEQFF	TGTGCCAGCAGTGAACGCCAGGGCTACAATGAGCAGTTCTTC
TRBV29-1	TRBD1	TRBJ2-1	.	CSVHRGSNYNEQFF	TGCAGCGTCCACAGGGGGTCAAACTACAATGAGCAGTTCTTC
TRBV5-1	TRBD1	TRBJ1-1	.	CASKLTTGSYTEAFF	TGCGCCAGCAAACTAACGACAGGGTCGTACACTGAAGCTTTCTTT
TRBV7-9	TRBD1	TRBJ1-6	.	CASNLGDRVGSPLHF	TGTGCCAGCAACTTAGGGGACAGGGTTGGATCACCCCTCCACTTT
TRBV7-9	.	TRBJ2-7	.	CASSPQGSASSQYF	TGTGCCAGCAGCCCCCAGGGATCGGCGAGCTCGCAGTACTTC
TRBV5-6	.	TRBJ1-3	.	CASSLETASGNTIYF	TGTGCCAGCAGCTTGGAGACGGCCTCAGGAAACACCATATATTTT
TRBV6-5	.	TRBJ1-4	.	CASSYSTTVEKLFF	TGTGCCAGCAGTTACTCGACGACAGTGGAAAAACTGTTTTTT
TRBV11-2	TRBD1	TRBJ2-7	.	CASSVGGQGYEQYF	TGTGCCAGCAGCGTAGGGGGACAGGGATACGAGCAGTACTTC
TRBV6-1	.	TRBJ2-1	once	CASRSFPLSYNEQFF	TGTGCCAGCAGGAGTTTCCCACTTTCCTACAATGAGCAGTTCTTC
TRBV5-1	TRBD2	TRBJ2-7	once	CASSAGTSGSYEQYF	TGCGCCAGCAGCGCCGGGACTAGCGGCTCCTACGAGCAGTACTTC
TRBV6-4	.	TRBJ2-4	.	CARHRVAKNIQYF	TGTGCCAGGCACAGGGTAGCCAAAAACATTCAGTACTTC
TRBV30	TRBD1	TRBJ1-5	.	CAWSVIGQGAQPQHF	TGTGCCTGGAGTGTAATTGGGCAGGGGGCGCAGCCCCAGCATTTT
TRBV30	.	TRBJ1-2	.	CAWNNAAADYGYTF	TGTGCCTGGAACAACGCGGCGGCAGACTATGGCTACACCTTC
TRBV28	.	TRBJ1-6	.	CASNSGLPNSPLHF	TGTGCCAGCAACTCGGGACTCCCTAATTCACCCCTCCACTTT
TRBV4-3	.	TRBJ2-7	few	CASSRDGSREQYF	TGCGCCAGCAGCCGGGACGGGTCTCGCGAGCAGTACTTC
TRBV27	.	TRBJ1-2	.	CASSLSADPHPVMGYTF	TGTGCCAGCAGTTTATCGGCCGACCCCCATCCGGTGATGGGCTACACCTTC
TRBV2	.	TRBJ2-7	.	CASSKITYEQYF	TGTGCCAGCAGTAAGATAACCTACGAGCAGTACTTC
TRBV9	.	TRBJ2-1	.	CASSVQGYNEQFF	TGTGCCAGCAGCGTACAGGGTTACAATGAGCAGTTCTTC
TRBV18	TRBD1	TRBJ2-3	.	CASSPTTGESDTQYF	TGTGCCAGCTCACCTACGACAGGGGAATCAGATACGCAGTATTTT
TRBV7-8	TRBD2	TRBJ2-3	.	CASSSRVAGGTADTQYF	TGTGCCAGCAGCTCACGGGTAGCGGGAGGGACGGCAGATACGCAGTATTTT
TRBV30	.	TRBJ1-4	.	CAWRPPVGLLFF	TGTGCCTGGAGGCCGCCAGTTGGTTTGCTGTTTTTT
TRBV28	TRBD1	TRBJ1-4	.	CASRGQGMTINEKLFF	TGTGCCAGCAGGGGACAGGGGATGACAATTAATGAAAAACTGTTTTTT
TRBV7-9	TRBD1	TRBJ2-3	.	CASSTRDRGKGTDTQYF	TGTGCCAGCAGCACTAGGGACAGGGGTAAGGGCACAGATACGCAGTATTTT
TRBV7-6	.	TRBJ1-1	.	CASSKSGRGNTEAFF	TGTGCCAGCAGCAAATCGGGACGGGGAAACACTGAAGCTTTCTTT
TRBV28	TRBD1	TRBJ1-1	.	CASSPPRTGMNTEAFF	TGTGCCAGCAGTCCCCCCAGGACAGGAATGAACACTGAAGCTTTCTTT
TRBV18	TRBD2	TRBJ2-7	once	CASSRAGGRGNEQYF	TGTGCCAGCTCACGAGCCGGGGGGAGGGGAAACGAGCAGTACTTC
TRBV7-6	.	TRBJ1-1	.	CASSLGLTGEAFF	TGTGCCAGCAGCTTAGGATTAACCGGTGAAGCTTTCTTT
TRBV15	.	TRBJ2-7	.	CATSRDSYEQYF	TGTGCCACCAGCCGAGACTCTTACGAGCAGTACTTC
TRBV9	TRBD1	TRBJ1-2	.	CASSLQGDLYGYTF	TGTGCCAGCAGTCTCCAGGGGGATCTCTATGGCTACACCTTC
TRBV11-2	TRBD1	TRBJ2-7	.	CASSWRQGDPYEQYF	TGTGCCAGCAGCTGGCGACAGGGTGACCCCTACGAGCAGTACTTC
TRBV7-7	TRBD1	TRBJ2-7	few	CASSLRQGVGEQYF	TGTGCCAGCAGCTTAAGACAGGGTGTGGGGGAGCAGTACTTC
TRBV28	.	TRBJ1-4	.	CASRVPFNEKLFF	TGTGCCAGCAGAGTGCCATTTAATGAAAAACTGTTTTTT
TRBV6-5	.	TRBJ2-2	.	CASSGRGSGELFF	TGTGCCAGCTCGGGCAGGGGCAGCGGGGAGCTGTTTTTT
TRBV30	.	TRBJ2-5	.	CAWSVPSFQETQYF	TGTGCCTGGAGTGTCCCTAGTTTCCAAGAGACCCAGTACTTC
TRBV4-3	.	TRBJ2-7	.	CASSQVARGEQYF	TGCGCCAGCAGCCAAGTTGCCCGGGGAGAGCAGTACTTC
TRBV29-1	.	TRBJ2-5	.	CSVEGRTPGAQETQYF	TGCAGCGTTGAAGGCCGGACGCCCGGAGCACAAGAGACCCAGTACTTC
TRBV5-5	TRBD1	TRBJ1-1	.	CASSPAGQGDPTEAFF	TGTGCCAGCAGCCCGGCAGGACAGGGTGATCCCACTGAAGCTTTCTTT
TRBV15	.	TRBJ2-7	.	CATSSRDSLFSKQYF	TGTGCCACCAGCAGTCGGGACTCCCTCTTTTCGAAGCAGTACTTC
TRBV28	TRBD2	TRBJ2-1	.	CASIAGGPYNEQFF	TGTGCCAGCATAGCGGGAGGGCCCTACAATGAGCAGTTCTTC
TRBV28	TRBD1	TRBJ2-2	once	CASRPDRGTGELFF	TGTGCCAGCAGGCCCGACAGGGGAACCGGGGAGCTGTTTTTT
TRBV5-1	.	TRBJ2-5	few	CASSLVETQYF	TGCGCCAGCAGCTTGGTGGAGACCCAGTACTTC